The 15 T cell receptor beta chains below come from one sample, sequenced in a study of T-cell memory formation after mild COVID-19. MiXCR was run by TCRdb on the 5' RACE reads, yielding one entry per CDR3 protein. The sample shows approximately 150,000 distinct CDR3 sequences, about 6.1% of them seen only once. Sequenced sample: PBMCs or a T cell subset sorted from them (not recorded which). The receptors stem from an adult woman who had mild COVID-19 (a few samples of this study predate the infection). Cell type and time point are not known.

In its sample, this clonotype was seen a few times. As DNA, the CDR3 is TGTGCCAGTAGTATCAGGGGGACTAGCCTAAACAATGAGCAGTTCTTC. Residues: CASSIRGTSLNNEQFF. The genes are TRBV19 and TRBJ2-1; 9 bases agree with TRBD2. J was trimmed by 5 bases and V by 3 bases; bases with no gene match: 8. The germline V gene has CDR1 LNHDA and CDR2 SQIVND (reference sequence). The CDR3 extends over 16 amino acids.

Ten or more counts support this clonotype. The genes are TRBV12-3 or TRBV12-4 and TRBJ2-5; no clear D. The ends were cut back, 5 bases at V and 6 bases at J, with 13 bases in the middle. The CDR3 runs to 13 residues. The CDR3 nucleotides are TGTGCCAGCAGTCTGGGTGCCTACCAGACCCAGTACTTC. Amino acid sequence: CASSLGAYQTQYF.

This clonotype was found many times. V is TRBV12-3 or TRBV12-4 and J is TRBJ2-7; D is unresolved. The germline V and J ends were trimmed by 5 bases and 4 bases, with 9 bases remaining between them. This CDR3 region has 12 residues. The CDR3 bases are TGTGCCAGCAGTCCACACCGATACGAGCAGTACTTC. Encoded protein: CASSPHRYEQYF.

This clonotype was found a few times. The J gene is TRBJ1-5, the V gene TRBV12-3 or TRBV12-4; 8 bases line up with TRBD1. The J segment lost 3 bases and the V segment lost 3 bases, leaving 10 bases of the junction unmatched. This CDR3 has 17 residues. CDR3 DNA sequence: TGTGCCAGCAGTTTTAAGGGAAGGGGACAGGACAATCAGCCCCAGCATTTT. Translation gives CASSFKGRGQDNQPQHF.

This chain links TRBV18 with TRBJ1-1; D ambiguous. Germline V gene data show CDR1 as KGHSH and CDR2 as LQKENI. V was pared by 3 bases and J by 0 bases, with 5 bases between. CDR3 length: 13 amino acids. The CDR3 DNA is TGTGCCAGCTCACCTGGGATGAACACTGAAGCTTTCTTT. Translation: CASSPGMNTEAFF.

This clonotype was seen ten or more times. The rearrangement joins TRBV12-3 or TRBV12-4 to TRBJ1-5; TRBD1 matches 7 bases. The CDR3 consists of 15 residues. V lost 3 bases, J lost 2 bases, and 4 bases stayed unmatched. CDR3: CASSLSGGGNQPQHF. The CDR3 DNA reads TGTGCCAGCAGTTTGTCAGGGGGAGGCAATCAGCCCCAGCATTTT.

This clonotype was counted a few times. The chain couples TRBV29-1 to TRBJ2-5; possibly TRBD2 for D (6 bases). The length of the CDR3 is 11 residues. Trimming took off 5 bases at V and 7 bases at J, with 11 bases between the two ends. Germline assignment: CDR1 SQVTM and CDR2 ANQGSEA. The CDR3 here is CSVQEGSTQYF. CDR3 sequence (DNA): TGCAGCGTTCAGGAGGGGTCGACCCAGTACTTC.

This clonotype was detected only a few times. The chain couples TRBV6-5 to TRBJ1-1; D is ambiguous. The CDR3 spans 14 residues. V was trimmed by 9 bases and J by 4 bases, leaving 18 bases between them. The germline V gene encodes CDR1 MNHEY and CDR2 SVGAGI. The CDR3 bases are TGTGCCAGTAGACCCGGGTTGGGTAGCACTGAAGCTTTCTTT. Its protein is CASRPGLGSTEAFF.

This clonotype occurred many times. The gene calls are TRBV5-1 and TRBJ2-1, with 7 nucleotides matching TRBD2. The V segment lost 4 bases and the J segment 3 bases; nucleotides outside the gene matches: 4. The CDR3 runs 14 residues. Per germline, CDR1 SGHRS and CDR2 YFSETQ. The CDR3 loop reads CASSAGGYYNEQFF. The DNA for the CDR3 is TGCGCCAGCAGCGCCGGGGGGTACTACAATGAGCAGTTCTTC.

Only a few counts were recorded for this clonotype. The chain employs TRBV4-2 and TRBJ1-1; TRBD1 might be the D (6 bases). The CDR3 is 16 residues long. Deletions cut 0 bases from V and 1 base from J, with 12 bases between. The germline V gene has CDR1 LGHNA and CDR2 YNFKEQ. CDR3 region: CASSQDNRVANTEAFF. The CDR3 nucleotides are TGTGCCAGCAGCCAAGATAACAGGGTGGCGAACACTGAAGCTTTCTTT.

This clonotype was seen many times. This chain links TRBV19 with TRBJ2-3; possible D gene TRBD2, 6 bases. The CDR3 runs 16 residues. Germline assignment: CDR1 LNHDA and CDR2 SQIVND (reference sequence). The V end lost 6 bases, the J end lost 3 bases, and 19 bases lay between the germline ends. The DNA of the CDR3 is TGTGCCAGTAGCCCGACCGGAGCGGGTCGGACAGATACGCAGTATTTT. Translation gives CASSPTGAGRTDTQYF.

This clonotype was detected only a few times. The CDR3: CASSLGSNYKGRWGTEAFF. CDR3 in DNA: TGTGCCAGCAGCTTAGGATCAAATTACAAGGGGCGTTGGGGCACTGAAGCTTTCTTT. This chain connects TRBV7-9 to TRBJ1-1; tentative D call: TRBD1 (5 bases). The CDR3 extends over 19 amino acids. Trimming left V 1 base short and J 4 bases short, with 25 bases between. Germline V gives CDR1 SEHNR, CDR2 FQNEAQ (reference sequence).

This clonotype was observed a handful of times. One end of the junction does not line up with germline, which may come from a read error. This chain uses TRBV7-2 with TRBJ2-1; D tentatively reads TRBD1 or TRBD2 (6 bases each). The CDR3 spans 15 residues. Germline V CDR1 and CDR2: SGHTA, FQGNSA. DNA for the CDR3: TGTGCCAGCAGCCCGGGACCAAACGGGGGCAATGCGCAGTTCTTC. Protein: CASSPGPNGGNAQFF. Variable domain in full (rest from reference TRBV7-2 and TRBJ2-1): GAGVSQSPSNKVTEKGKDVELRCDPISGHTALYWYRQSLGQGLEFLIYFQGNSAPDKSGLPSDRFSAERTGGSVSTLTIQRTQQEDSAVYLCASSPGPNGGNAQFFGPGTRLTVL.

This clonotype was observed at least ten times. V usage is TRBV9 and J usage is TRBJ2-1, with a possible D match to TRBD1 (6 bases). The CDR3 loop spans 16 amino acids. Trimming took off 4 bases at V and 5 bases at J, with 19 bases between the two ends. The germline CDR1 and CDR2 sequences are SGDLS and YYNGEE. DNA of the CDR3: TGTGCCAGCAGCCCTACGGGACACATAGGCGACAATGAGCAGTTCTTC. As protein: CASSPTGHIGDNEQFF. The full variable domain, in which reference TRBV9 and TRBJ2-1 provide the parts outside the CDR3, is DSGVTQTPKHLITATGQRVTLRCSPRSGDLSVYWYQQSLDQGLQFLIQYYNGEERAKGNILERFSAQQFPDLHSELNLSSLELGDSALYFCASSPTGHIGDNEQFFGPGTRLTVL.

This clonotype appeared a few times. The chain links TRBV19 to TRBJ2-1, with unresolved D. The germline gives CDR1 LNHDA, CDR2 SQIVND (reference sequence). V was shortened by 3 bases and J by 0 bases, with 9 bases between the two germline ends. The CDR3 extends over 15 amino acids. CDR3 DNA sequence: TGTGCCAGTAGTATCAATACGAACTCCTACAATGAGCAGTTCTTC. Protein sequence: CASSINTNSYNEQFF.